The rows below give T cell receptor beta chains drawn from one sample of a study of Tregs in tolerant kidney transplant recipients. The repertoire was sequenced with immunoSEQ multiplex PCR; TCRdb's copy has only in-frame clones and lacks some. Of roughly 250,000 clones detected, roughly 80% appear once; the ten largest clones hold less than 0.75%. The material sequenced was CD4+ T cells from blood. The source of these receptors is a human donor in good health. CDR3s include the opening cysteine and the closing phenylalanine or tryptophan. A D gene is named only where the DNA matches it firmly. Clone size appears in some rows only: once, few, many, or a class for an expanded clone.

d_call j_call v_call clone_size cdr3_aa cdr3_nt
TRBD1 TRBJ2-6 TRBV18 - CASSPRGQGLAGANVLTF TGTGCCAGCTCACCCCGCGGACAGGGGCTTGCTGGGGCCAACGTCCTGACTTTC
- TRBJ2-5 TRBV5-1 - CASSLDKETQYF TGCGCCAGCAGCTTGGATAAAGAGACCCAGTACTTC
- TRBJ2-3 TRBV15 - CATSRQKDTQYF TGTGCCACCAGCAGGCAGAAAGATACGCAGTATTTT
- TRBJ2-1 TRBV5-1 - CASSSVTGSCNEQFF TGCGCCAGCAGCTCCGTGACAGGATCCTGCAATGAGCAGTTCTTC
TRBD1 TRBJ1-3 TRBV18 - CASSPTGQGARGNTIYF TGTGCCAGCTCACCAACGGGACAGGGGGCGCGCGGAAACACCATATATTTT
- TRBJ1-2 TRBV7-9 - CASSLSYGYTF TGTGCCAGCAGCTTATCCTATGGCTACACCTTC
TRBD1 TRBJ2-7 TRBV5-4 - CASQPDRGPYEQYF TGTGCCAGCCAGCCTGACAGGGGGCCCTACGAGCAGTACTTC
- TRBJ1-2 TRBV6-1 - CASSADNPNYGYTF TGTGCCAGCAGTGCGGATAACCCCAACTATGGCTACACCTTC
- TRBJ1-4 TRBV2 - CATTGQGEKLFF TGTGCCACCACCGGACAAGGGGAAAAACTGTTTTTT
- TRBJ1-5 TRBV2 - CASSPQGEGQPQHF TGTGCCAGCAGCCCACAGGGTGAAGGCCAGCCCCAGCATTTT
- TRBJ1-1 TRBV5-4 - CASSFRDTGPFF TGTGCCAGCAGCTTCCGGGACACCGGGCCTTTCTTT
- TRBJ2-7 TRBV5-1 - CASSPASRYEQYF TGCGCCAGCAGCCCCGCGTCTCGCTACGAGCAGTACTTC
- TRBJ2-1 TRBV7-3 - CASSLMDQQFF TGTGCCAGCAGCTTAATGGACCAGCAGTTCTTC
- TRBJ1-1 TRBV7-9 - CASRNGVEAFF TGTGCCAGCAGAAACGGGGTTGAAGCTTTCTTT
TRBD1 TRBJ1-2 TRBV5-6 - CASSYRGAGYTF TGTGCCAGCAGCTACAGGGGTGCTGGCTACACCTTC
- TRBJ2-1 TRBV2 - CASSGPGSSYNEQFF TGTGCCAGCAGTGGGCCGGGTAGCTCCTACAATGAGCAGTTCTTC
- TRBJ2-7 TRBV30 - CAWGRLGYEQYF TGTGCCTGGGGCAGGTTGGGGTACGAGCAGTACTTC
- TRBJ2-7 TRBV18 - CASSQTTDSYEQYF TGTGCCAGCTCACAAACGACTGACTCCTACGAGCAGTACTTC
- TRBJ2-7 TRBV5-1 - CASSHQVAQKYEQYF TGCGCCAGCAGTCACCAGGTGGCACAGAAGTACGAGCAGTACTTC
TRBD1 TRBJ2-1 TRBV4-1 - CASSRGQGAWNEQFF TGCGCCAGCAGCCGAGGACAGGGGGCATGGAATGAGCAGTTCTTC
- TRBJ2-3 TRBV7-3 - CASSLAAGTLSTDTQYF TGTGCCAGCAGCTTAGCCGCCGGGACACTCAGCACAGATACGCAGTATTTT
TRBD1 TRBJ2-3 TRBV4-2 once CASSQLDRETDTQYF TGTGCCAGCAGCCAATTGGACAGGGAAACAGATACGCAGTATTTT
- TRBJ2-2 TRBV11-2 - CASTPGGELFF TGTGCCAGCACCCCCGGGGGGGAGCTGTTTTTT
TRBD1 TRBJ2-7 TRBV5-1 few CASSLISGGSEQYF TGCGCCAGCAGCTTGATATCAGGGGGCAGCGAGCAGTACTTC
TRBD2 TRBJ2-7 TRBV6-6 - CASSYSFSGTTYEQYF TGTGCCAGCAGTTACTCCTTTAGCGGGACCACCTACGAGCAGTACTTC
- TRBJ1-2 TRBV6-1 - CASSEASGSSPRGYGYTF TGTGCCAGCAGTGAAGCGTCGGGCTCCTCCCCGAGAGGCTATGGCTACACCTTC
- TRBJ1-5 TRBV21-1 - CASSKLGNGNQPQHF TGTGCCAGCAGCAAACTCGGAAACGGCAATCAGCCCCAGCATTTT
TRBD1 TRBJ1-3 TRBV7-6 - CASSFYRDRAAGNTIYF TGTGCCAGCAGCTTTTACCGGGACAGGGCGGCTGGAAACACCATATATTTT
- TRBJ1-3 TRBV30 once CAGLPTRSGNTIYF TGTGCCGGCCTCCCCACCCGGTCTGGAAACACCATATATTTT
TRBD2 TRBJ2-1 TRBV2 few CASKRLAGGNEQFF TGTGCCAGCAAACGACTAGCGGGAGGCAATGAGCAGTTCTTC
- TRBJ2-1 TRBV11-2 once CASSFGNLPGRPRVPFF TGTGCCAGCAGCTTTGGTAATCTGCCGGGACGGCCCAGAGTTCCGTTCTTC
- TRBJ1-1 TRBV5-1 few CASSFIRVSSSKTEAFF TGCGCCAGCAGCTTTATCAGGGTGAGTAGTTCGAAGACTGAAGCTTTCTTT
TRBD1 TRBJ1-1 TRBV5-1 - CASTPGTGNTEAFF TGCGCCAGCACTCCCGGGACAGGGAACACTGAAGCTTTCTTT
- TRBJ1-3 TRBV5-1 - CASSLGGSGNTIYF TGCGCCAGCAGCTTGGGAGGCTCTGGAAACACCATATATTTT
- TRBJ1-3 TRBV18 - CASSPNPRSGNTIYF TGTGCCAGCTCACCGAACCCCCGCTCTGGAAACACCATATATTTT
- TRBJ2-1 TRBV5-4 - CASSSISSNEQFF TGTGCCAGCAGCTCTATTAGTTCCAATGAGCAGTTCTTC
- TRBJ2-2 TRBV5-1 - CASTGGSNTGELFF TGCGCCAGCACGGGCGGATCGAACACCGGGGAGCTGTTTTTT
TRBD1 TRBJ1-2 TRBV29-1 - CSVEDYAGTGGYGYTF TGCAGCGTTGAAGACTACGCCGGGACAGGGGGCTATGGCTACACCTTC
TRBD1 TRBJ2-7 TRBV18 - CASSHQGQGGYEQYF TGTGCCAGCTCACACCAGGGACAGGGGGGTTACGAGCAGTACTTC
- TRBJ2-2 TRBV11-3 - CASSSDGLTVANTGELFF TGTGCCAGCAGCTCAGATGGACTGACGGTAGCGAACACCGGGGAGCTGTTTTTT
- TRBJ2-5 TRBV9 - CAGSRGAGQETQYF TGTGCCGGGTCCCGGGGCGCCGGCCAAGAGACCCAGTACTTC
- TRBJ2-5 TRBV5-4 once CASSLGSAGMFQETQYF TGTGCCAGCAGCTTGGGGTCGGCAGGGATGTTCCAAGAGACCCAGTACTTC
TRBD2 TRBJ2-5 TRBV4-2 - CASSQVSSGTGETQYF TGTGCCAGCAGCCAAGTGAGTAGCGGGACGGGAGAGACCCAGTACTTC
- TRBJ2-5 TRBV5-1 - CASSFSPAGETQYF TGCGCCAGCAGCTTCAGTCCGGCGGGAGAGACCCAGTACTTC
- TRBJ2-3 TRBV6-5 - CASSYSMTGNSDTQYF TGTGCCAGCAGTTACTCGATGACGGGAAATTCAGATACGCAGTATTTT
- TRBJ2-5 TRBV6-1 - CARDRARGGEETQYF TGTGCCAGGGACAGGGCGCGGGGGGGAGAAGAGACCCAGTACTTC
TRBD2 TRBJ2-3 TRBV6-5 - CASGTSGSGNTQYF TGTGCCAGCGGGACTAGCGGGAGCGGAAATACGCAGTATTTT
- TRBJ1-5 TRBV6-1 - CASSERQPQHF TGTGCCAGCAGTGAACGTCAGCCCCAGCATTTT